Presented here are 25 T cell receptor beta chains from one specimen sequenced in a study of metastatic and nonmetastatic thyroid tumors. No patient received treatment before thyroid surgery. TCRdb reprocessed the PCR reads via MiXCR. The sample yields 50,000 or so clones, approximately 24% seen once. The sample comprised blood. The receptors stem from a male donor with papillary thyroid cancer or a benign thyroid nodule (not recorded which). Some clones in this sample may be carry-over from other donors' samples.

V usage is TRBV4-3 and J usage is TRBJ1-2, with 8 bases identical to TRBD1. The CDR3 has 17 amino acids. Germline loops: CDR1 LGHNA, CDR2 YSLEER. V dropped 0 bases and J dropped 1; count of bases not matched to a gene: 7. The CDR3 DNA follows: TGCGCCAGCAGCCAAGATGACCTGGGACAGGATAACTATGGCTACACCTTC. Translating gives CASSQDDLGQDNYGYTF.

Ten or more counts support this clone. The chain has TRBV7-8 and TRBJ2-2, with D possibly being TRBD1 or TRBD2 (5 bases each). CDR3 length equals 14 residues. Per the germline V gene, CDR1 is SGHVS and CDR2 is FQNEAQ. CDR3 loop: CASMVRDDSGELFF. CDR3 sequence (DNA): TGTGCGTCCATGGTACGGGACGATTCGGGGGAGCTGTTTTTT.

This clone was recorded many times. The V call is TRBV20-1, the J call TRBJ2-7; D is perhaps TRBD2 (6 bases). Trimming removed 5 bases at V and 0 bases at J, with 17 bases between. This CDR3 is 15 amino acids long. Germline V CDR1 and CDR2: DFQATT, SNEGSKA (reference sequence). As DNA, the CDR3 is TGCAGTGCTGCACGACTAGGTTCCCTCTCCTACGAGCAGTACTTC. Protein product: CSAARLGSLSYEQYF.

The chain couples TRBV4-3 to TRBJ2-7, with 8 bases identical to TRBD1. This CDR3 is 15 amino acids long. CDR1 is LGHNA and CDR2 is YSLEER in the germline V gene. J was trimmed by 3 bases and V by 1 base; bases with no gene match: 5. DNA of the CDR3: TGCGCCAGCAGCCAAGGCGCAGGGGGCATCTACGAGCAGTACTTC. Translated: CASSQGAGGIYEQYF.

This clone was counted between two and nine times. A much larger clone lies one base from this, so it may be a read error. Other DNA sequences from this sample encode an identical CDR3 as well. The chain recombines TRBV4-1 with TRBJ2-3; no definite D call. V shed 3 bases and J shed 2 bases, with 9 bases lying between them. CDR3 length: 14 residues. Germline CDR1 and CDR2: MGHRA and YSYEKL. CDR3 residues: CASSQGLSTDTQYF. In DNA form, the CDR3 reads TGCGCCAGCAGCCAGGGGTTGTCCACAGATACGCAGTATTTT.

This rearrangement joins TRBV28 to TRBJ2-7; D not certain. The V gene's germline CDR1 is MDHEN and CDR2 SYDVKM. CDR3 length: 11 residues. Trimming stripped 1 base from V and 12 bases from J, with 10 bases between. In DNA, the CDR3 is TGTGCCAGCAGTTTATCCGGACCTCCGTACTTC. Translating it yields CASSLSGPPYF.

This clone occurred many times. The rearrangement uses TRBV13 and TRBJ1-1; TRBD1 matches 9 bases. CDR3 length: 16 residues. Losses at the gene ends were 2 bases for V and 10 bases for J; bases not matched to a gene: 14. Looked up from germline, CDR1 is PRHDT and CDR2 is FYEKMQ (reference sequence). The CDR3 spells CASSLRGTGKRVGAFF. The DNA for the CDR3 is TGTGCCAGCAGCTTACGGGGGACAGGGAAAAGAGTTGGAGCTTTCTTT.

This clone was seen many times. The chain joins TRBV6-1 to TRBJ1-5, with D unclear. Germline assignment: CDR1 MNHNS and CDR2 SASEGT. The CDR3 contains 15 residues. Trimming removed 6 bases at V and 5 bases at J, with 17 bases between. The CDR3 sequence: CASRTHTYGDQPQHF. The CDR3, as DNA: TGTGCCAGCAGAACACACACCTATGGGGATCAGCCCCAGCATTTT.

This clone was detected ten times or more. This chain connects TRBV29-1 to TRBJ2-3; 7 bases agree with TRBD1. V trimming: 2 bases; J trimming: 2 bases; junction bases outside the gene matches: 4. The CDR3 spans 14 residues. CDR1 SQVTM and CDR2 ANQGSEA come from the germline V gene. CDR3 DNA sequence: TGCAGCGTTGAACGACAGGGAAACACAGATACGCAGTATTTT. Translation gives CSVERQGNTDTQYF.

The sample holds many counts of this clone. The chain recombines TRBV10-3 with TRBJ1-5; D ambiguous. Per the germline V gene, CDR1 is ENHRY and CDR2 is SYGVKD. Trimming left V 1 base short and J 3 bases short, with 10 bases between. There are 15 residues in the CDR3. The CDR3 DNA follows: TGTGCCATCAGTGAGTTGTGGGGATCCAATCAGCCCCAGCATTTT. It is translated as CAISELWGSNQPQHF.

This clone has ten or more counts. The chain combines TRBV9 with TRBJ2-3, with 13 bases aligning to TRBD2. The germline V gene encodes CDR1 SGDLS and CDR2 YYNGEE. The J segment lost 2 bases and the V segment lost 0 bases, leaving 6 bases of the junction unmatched. The CDR3 covers 18 residues. In DNA, the CDR3 is TGTGCCAGCAGCGTAGCGGGACTAGCGGGACGTTTCACAGATACGCAGTATTTT. Translated: CASSVAGLAGRFTDTQYF.

This clone was recorded a few times. This sequence joins TRBV3-1 and TRBJ2-1, with TRBD2 matching 8 bases. Looked up from germline, CDR1 is LGHDT and CDR2 is YNNKEL (reference sequence). Trimming took 0 bases from V and 6 from J; bases not matched to a gene: 7. The CDR3 runs 16 residues. The CDR3 protein is CASSQDLREVGNEQFF. The DNA of the CDR3 is TGTGCCAGCAGCCAAGATCTGCGGGAGGTCGGCAATGAGCAGTTCTTC.

The V and J genes are TRBV5-1 and TRBJ1-4, with D possibly being TRBD1 (6 bases). Trimming pared 1 base from V and 7 bases from J, leaving 14 bases between. The CDR3 is made up of 15 amino acids. Germline assignment: CDR1 SGHRS and CDR2 YFSETQ. The CDR3: CASSLQRGGGEKLFF. In DNA, the CDR3 is TGCGCCAGCAGCTTGCAAAGGGGGGGAGGTGAAAAACTGTTTTTT.

This chain uses TRBV6-1 with TRBJ1-6; possibly TRBD1 for D (5 bases). The length of the CDR3 is 15 residues. Germline V gene sequence: CDR1 MNHNS, CDR2 SASEGT. V dropped 5 bases and J dropped 9 bases, with 17 bases sitting between them. The CDR3 protein is CASSPREGEGSPLHF. The CDR3 bases are TGTGCCAGCAGTCCCAGGGAAGGGGAGGGTTCACCCCTCCACTTT.

In this sample, this clone turned up a few times. A single base separates this from a much larger clone, so it may be a read error. The chain recombines TRBV28 with TRBJ1-4, with a possible D match to TRBD1 (5 bases). The V gene lost 6 bases and the J gene lost 7 bases, with 12 bases spanning the gap. From germline, CDR1 is MDHEN and CDR2 SYDVKM. This CDR3 has 13 residues. As DNA, the CDR3 is TGTGCCAGCAGGGGGACGGGGAGTGAAAAACTGTTTTTT. The encoded protein is CASRGTGSEKLFF.

This clone was seen a handful of times. The J gene is TRBJ1-1, the V gene TRBV12-3 or TRBV12-4; unclear D gene. The CDR3 is 15 residues long. Trimming took 5 bases from V and 0 from J, leaving 13 bases between them. CDR3 DNA sequence: TGTGCCAGCAGTACATCGACCCGCATGAACACTGAAGCTTTCTTT. Translation: CASSTSTRMNTEAFF.

V usage is TRBV5-4 and J usage is TRBJ1-2, with 7 bases matching TRBD1. Looked up from germline, CDR1 is SGHNT and CDR2 is YYREEE (reference sequence). The ends lost 4 bases at V and 7 bases at J; junction bases unmatched: 4. The CDR3 contains 12 residues. The CDR3 is CASSPDRSGYTF. CDR3 DNA sequence: TGTGCCAGCAGCCCGGACAGGAGTGGCTACACCTTC.

This clone was seen ten or more times. V usage is TRBV3-1 and J usage is TRBJ2-2, with D possibly being TRBD2 (5 bases). With 0 bases removed from V and 6 bases from J, the gap between germline ends came to 17 bases. CDR1 is LGHDT and CDR2 is YNNKEL in the germline V gene (reference sequence). The CDR3 extends over 17 amino acids. CDR3 in amino acids: CASSQEWNYPGSGELFF. The CDR3 DNA reads as TGTGCCAGCAGCCAAGAGTGGAACTACCCGGGGTCCGGGGAGCTGTTTTTT.

This clone was seen repeatedly, ten times or more. The chain has TRBV6-1 and TRBJ2-1; 13 bases map to TRBD2. CDR1 and CDR2 (germline): MNHNS, SASEGT. Germline trimming cut 7 bases from V and 10 bases from J; bases unmatched to any gene: 7. This CDR3 has 14 amino acids. The CDR3 sequence: CASTDWTSGREQFF. The CDR3 nucleotides are TGTGCCAGCACCGACTGGACTAGCGGGAGAGAGCAGTTCTTC.

This clone was counted many times. This chain links TRBV7-9 with TRBJ2-7; D is possibly TRBD2 (7 bases). Germline V gene data show CDR1 as SEHNR and CDR2 as FQNEAQ (reference sequence). This CDR3 region has 14 residues. Trimming stripped 4 bases from V and 2 bases from J, with 12 bases between. Written as DNA, the CDR3 is TGTGCCAGCAGCTGGGGGGGCGGGACCTACGAGCAGTACTTC. Its translation: CASSWGGGTYEQYF. The full variable domain, with the rest looked up from reference TRBV7-9 and TRBJ2-7, is DTGVSQNPRHKITKRGQNVTFRCDPISEHNRLYWYRQTLGQGPEFLTYFQNEAQLEKSRLLSDRFSAERPKGSFSTLEIQRTEQGDSAMYLCASSWGGGTYEQYFGPGTRLTVT.

This chain uses TRBV2 with TRBJ1-2; TRBD1 agrees at 7 bases. V was clipped by 5 bases and J by 7 bases; unmatched bases: 7. CDR3 size: 13 residues. The germline V gene has CDR1 SNHLY and CDR2 FYNNEI. CDR3 protein: CASSWDSNGGYTF. CDR3 DNA sequence: TGTGCCAGCAGTTGGGACAGCAATGGTGGCTACACCTTC.

In this sample, this clone turned up once. The rearrangement uses TRBV10-3 and TRBJ1-6; 9 positions agree with TRBD1. The CDR3 covers 20 residues. Germline lookup yields CDR1 ENHRY and CDR2 SYGVKD. The V and J ends lost 0 bases and 5 bases, in that order; junction bases with no gene match: 14. DNA for the CDR3: TGTGCCATCAGTGAGTCGAGCCGAGTGGACAGGGGTTTCAATAATTCACCCCTCCACTTT. Translated, it gives CAISESSRVDRGFNNSPLHF.

This clone was recorded at least ten times. The chain joins TRBV6-1 to TRBJ2-2, with D perhaps TRBD2 (6 bases). CDR3 length: 15 amino acids. The germline V gene has CDR1 MNHNS and CDR2 SASEGT. V was shortened by 6 bases and J by 3 bases, with 14 bases between the two germline ends. The CDR3 protein is CASSPPGTHTGELFF. The CDR3 DNA is TGTGCCAGCAGCCCCCCGGGGACTCACACCGGGGAGCTGTTTTTT.

By sample fraction, this clone is medium-sized. The chain employs TRBV28 and TRBJ1-2; 10 bases match TRBD1. This CDR3 is 17 amino acids long. The ends lost 5 bases at V and 0 bases at J; junction bases unmatched: 9. The germline gives CDR1 MDHEN, CDR2 SYDVKM. CDR3 protein: CASSPPGQGPTNYGYTF. The CDR3 DNA is TGTGCCAGCAGTCCCCCGGGACAGGGGCCCACTAACTATGGCTACACCTTC.

The chain is built from TRBV7-3 and TRBJ2-3; 9 bases fit TRBD2. Germline V gives CDR1 SGHTA, CDR2 FQGTGA. Trimming at V came to 2 bases and at J to 2 bases, leaving 5 bases not matched to a gene. The CDR3 is made up of 16 amino acids. CDR3 nucleotides: TGTGCCAGCAGCTTAGGGGCGGGGGGGCCCACAGATACGCAGTATTTT. Amino acids: CASSLGAGGPTDTQYF.